The rows below give T cell receptor beta chains drawn from one sample of a study of cytomegalovirus exposure and HLA in healthy donors. Some clones are missing from TCRdb's copy, which holds only in-frame ones; the method was immunoSEQ multiplex PCR. The table shows over 100,000 clones, with around 77% occurring only once. Sequencing input: PBMCs. The receptors come from a man aged 40-49 years in good health and CMV-seropositive. CDR3s include the opening cysteine and the closing phenylalanine or tryptophan. A D gene is named only where the DNA matches it firmly. The listing skips clone size in some rows; elsewhere it reads once, few, many or a size class.

D,size,V,J,CDR3,DNA
-,few,TRBV6-5,TRBJ2-7,CASSYNPTYEQYF,TGTGCCAGCAGTTACAATCCAACCTACGAGCAGTACTTC
-,-,TRBV7-2,TRBJ1-1,CASRPARRRDTEAFF,TGTGCCAGTAGACCAGCTAGGCGGAGGGACACTGAAGCTTTCTTT
-,-,TRBV9,TRBJ1-2,CASSITPEAYGYTF,TGTGCCAGCAGCATCACCCCAGAGGCCTATGGCTACACCTTC
TRBD1,-,TRBV9,TRBJ1-6,CASSVGSGGGSPLHF,TGTGCCAGTAGCGTAGGCTCAGGGGGAGGCTCACCCCTCCACTTT
TRBD2,-,TRBV19,TRBJ2-4,CASSKTSGGAYIQYF,TGTGCCAGTAGTAAGACTAGCGGGGGGGCTTACATTCAGTACTTC
TRBD1,-,TRBV7-2,TRBJ2-5,CASRLLDRGPQETQYF,TGTGCCAGCAGACTCCTCGACAGGGGACCCCAAGAGACCCAGTACTTC
TRBD1,-,TRBV4-1,TRBJ2-3,CASSQKGPRQGVGDTQYF,TGCGCCAGCAGCCAAAAAGGGCCCCGACAGGGGGTGGGAGATACGCAGTATTTT
TRBD2,-,TRBV7-3,TRBJ2-1,CASSPGLAGNPRFF,TGTGCCAGCAGCCCGGGACTAGCGGGGAACCCCAGGTTCTTC
TRBD2,-,TRBV4-3,TRBJ2-3,CASSLDELAGSTDTQYF,TGCGCCAGCAGCCTAGACGAACTAGCGGGGAGCACAGATACGCAGTATTTT
-,-,TRBV4-3,TRBJ1-5,CASSQDRESNQPQHF,TGCGCCAGCAGCCAAGACAGGGAAAGCAATCAGCCCCAGCATTTT
-,few,TRBV5-1,TRBJ1-3,CASSPQGSGNTIYF,TGCGCCAGCAGCCCACAGGGCTCTGGAAACACCATATATTTT
TRBD1,-,TRBV7-3,TRBJ1-2,CASSLGWGQSYTF,TGTGCCAGCAGCTTGGGATGGGGACAGTCATACACCTTC
-,-,TRBV10-1,TRBJ2-3,CASSGDYDRPLSTDTQYF,TGCGCCAGCAGTGGGGACTATGACAGGCCCCTTAGCACAGATACGCAGTATTTT
-,-,TRBV7-2,TRBJ2-5,CASSLTEKSGEYF,TGTGCCAGCAGCCTTACCGAAAAGTCCGGGGAGTACTTC
TRBD1,-,TRBV7-9,TRBJ2-2,CASTKDRGFTGELFF,TGTGCCAGCACAAAGGACAGGGGTTTCACCGGGGAGCTGTTTTTT
-,-,TRBV6-4,TRBJ1-5,CASSHSRRVWDQPQHF,TGTGCCAGCAGTCATTCGCGGCGGGTGTGGGATCAGCCCCAGCATTTT
TRBD2,-,TRBV4-1,TRBJ2-5,CASSPNSGGYQETQYF,TGCGCCAGCAGCCCAAATAGCGGGGGCTACCAAGAGACCCAGTACTTC
-,-,TRBV29-1,TRBJ2-7,CSVGGRGTESYEQYF,TGCAGCGTGGGGGGCCGGGGGACAGAAAGTTACGAGCAGTACTTC
-,-,TRBV7-9,TRBJ1-1,CASKEGKNTEAFF,TGTGCCAGCAAGGAGGGGAAAAACACTGAAGCTTTCTTT
-,-,TRBV27,TRBJ2-7,CASRGIQSSYEQYF,TGTGCCAGCAGAGGAATACAGAGCTCCTACGAGCAGTACTTC
TRBD2,-,TRBV2,TRBJ2-5,CASIEGLAVQETQYF,TGTGCCAGCATCGAGGGGCTAGCGGTCCAAGAGACCCAGTACTTC
-,-,TRBV19,TRBJ1-2,CASRLTGNYGYTF,TGTGCCAGTAGGCTAACAGGAAACTATGGCTACACCTTC
-,few,TRBV7-4,TRBJ2-5,CASSTPSRETQYF,TGTGCCAGCAGCACCCCTAGCCGAGAGACCCAGTACTTC
-,few,TRBV11-2,TRBJ2-7,CASSVDLLLHEQYF,TGTGCCAGCAGCGTCGACCTACTACTCCACGAGCAGTACTTC
-,-,TRBV28,TRBJ1-1,CASSLADTEAFF,TGTGCCAGCAGTTTGGCGGACACTGAAGCTTTCTTT